Each of the 17 T cell receptor beta chains below was sequenced from the same sample in a study of blood T cell repertoires in COVID-19. Data came from immunoSEQ multiplex PCR; TCRdb stores just in-frame clones and leaves some out. The sample consists of over 130,000 clones, 65% to 85% of them appearing once. The sequencing sample was made of peripheral blood. These receptor sequences come from a woman aged 55-69 years with acute or convalescent COVID-19.

This chain joins TRBV5-1 and TRBJ2-1, with D possibly TRBD2 on 6 matching bases. The CDR3 runs 16 residues. The V and J ends lost 0 bases and 2 bases respectively, with 12 bases between them. Germline lookup yields CDR1 SGHRS and CDR2 YFSETQ. As DNA, the CDR3 is TGCGCCAGCAGCTTGGGGGAGGTGCGCCCCTACAATGAGCAGTTCTTC. Encoded protein: CASSLGEVRPYNEQFF.

The rearrangement links TRBV7-3 to TRBJ1-1; possibly TRBD1 for D (6 bases). V lost 4 bases to trimming and J lost 1 base, with 16 bases between them. This CDR3 region has 16 residues. Germline values: CDR1 SGHTA, CDR2 FQGTGA. The DNA of the CDR3 is TGTGCCAGCAGCTCACTCAGGGGACGGACGAACACTGAAGCTTTCTTT. Translated, it gives CASSSLRGRTNTEAFF.

The genes are TRBV28 and TRBJ1-6, with D perhaps TRBD1 (6 bases). The CDR3 consists of 14 residues. Germline loops: CDR1 MDHEN, CDR2 SYDVKM. With 6 bases removed from V and 7 bases from J, the gap between germline ends came to 13 bases. CDR3 sequence (DNA): TGTGCCAGCAGCAGGACAGAGCAAAATTCACCCCTCCACTTT. Amino acid sequence: CASSRTEQNSPLHF.

V is TRBV5-5 and J is TRBJ2-7; TRBD2 matches 11 bases. CDR1 is SGHKS and CDR2 is YYEKEE in the germline V gene (reference sequence). The CDR3 extends over 14 amino acids. Trimming took 5 bases from V and 4 from J; bases not matched to a gene: 5. CDR3 amino acids: CASSLAGGGYEQYF. The CDR3, as DNA: TGTGCCAGCAGTCTAGCGGGGGGCGGTTACGAGCAGTACTTC. The full variable domain, its missing parts supplied by reference TRBV5-5 and TRBJ2-7, is DAGVTQSPTHLIKTRGQQVTLRCSPISGHKSVSWYQQVLGQGPQFIFQYYEKEERGRGNFPDRFSARQFPNYSSELNVNALLLGDSALYLCASSLAGGGYEQYFGPGTRLTVT.

The gene calls are TRBV5-6 and TRBJ1-5; 8 nucleotides align to TRBD1. Looked up from germline, CDR1 is SGHDT and CDR2 is YYEEEE. V trimming: 4 bases; J trimming: 4 bases; junction bases outside the gene matches: 7. The CDR3 covers 15 residues. The CDR3 reads CASSTHRGKNQPQHF. CDR3 coding DNA: TGTGCCAGCAGCACGCACAGGGGGAAGAATCAGCCCCAGCATTTT.

This clone was observed at least ten times. The chain couples TRBV7-9 to TRBJ2-7, with D possibly TRBD1 on 6 matching bases. This CDR3 has 16 residues. Germline CDR1 SEHNR, CDR2 FQNEAQ (reference sequence). With 1 base removed from V and 7 bases from J, the gap between germline ends came to 20 bases. CDR3 in DNA: TGTGCCAGCAGCTTAGATATAGGGCAGGGGTCTGGAGAGCAGTACTTC. Its protein is CASSLDIGQGSGEQYF. Drawing the rest from reference TRBV7-9 and TRBJ2-7, the complete variable domain is DTGVSQNPRHKITKRGQNVTFRCDPISEHNRLYWYRQTLGQGPEFLTYFQNEAQLEKSRLLSDRFSAERPKGSFSTLEIQRTEQGDSAMYLCASSLDIGQGSGEQYFGPGTRLTVT.

This clone showed up just once. The V call is TRBV6-2 or TRBV6-3, the J call TRBJ2-1; 10 nucleotides align to TRBD2. Germline V gene data show CDR1 as MNHEY and CDR2 as SVGEGT. The length of the CDR3 is 15 residues. The ends lost 0 bases at V and 7 bases at J; junction bases unmatched: 3. In nucleotides, the CDR3 is TGTGCCAGCAGTTACTCTAGCGGGAGGAGGAATGAGCAGTTCTTC. Translation: CASSYSSGRRNEQFF.

The chain is built from TRBV6-4 and TRBJ2-1; 9 nucleotides line up with TRBD2. CDR1 and CDR2 (germline): MRHNA, SNTAGT. V was pared by 10 bases and J by 8 bases, with 15 bases of the junction left unmatched. The CDR3 totals 15 residues. The CDR3 protein is CATREVAGVGYEQFF. CDR3 nucleotides: TGTGCCACCCGGGAAGTAGCGGGAGTAGGGTATGAGCAGTTCTTC.

In DNA form, the CDR3 reads TGTGCCAGCAGTTACGGACAGGGTAACACTGAAGCTTTCTTT. Protein: CASSYGQGNTEAFF. V is TRBV6-5 and J is TRBJ1-1; TRBD1 agrees at 8 bases. The CDR3 runs 14 residues. Germline V gene data show CDR1 as MNHEY and CDR2 as SVGAGI. Trimming removed 2 bases from V and 2 bases from J; junction bases left unmatched: 1.

V and J are TRBV19 and TRBJ1-5, with 7 bases that match TRBD1. V dropped 5 bases and J dropped 3; count of bases not matched to a gene: 7. The CDR3 length is 15 residues. CDR1 and CDR2 (germline): LNHDA, SQIVND (reference sequence). DNA of the CDR3: TGTGCCAGTAGTGGAGGGGACAGCCCCAATCAGCCCCAGCATTTT. It codes for CASSGGDSPNQPQHF.

The chain joins TRBV19 to TRBJ1-2; a possible D gene is TRBD1 (5 bases). The germline gives CDR1 LNHDA, CDR2 SQIVND (reference sequence). CDR3 length: 14 amino acids. The ends were cut back, 7 bases at V and 3 bases at J, with 15 bases in the middle. CDR3 nucleotides: TGTGCCAGTACCCCGGGGGGGGATTACTATGGCTACACCTTC. It yields the protein CASTPGGDYYGYTF.

The chain combines TRBV7-8 with TRBJ1-2; D gene uncertain. Per germline, CDR1 SGHVS and CDR2 FQNEAQ. Trimming removed 7 bases from V and 5 bases from J, with 23 bases in between. The CDR3 totals 16 residues. Here the CDR3 DNA reads TGTGCCAGCATCCCAACGAGATTCAGAGGGCCTTATGGCTACACCTTC. Protein sequence: CASIPTRFRGPYGYTF.

Note on this clone: The sample carries other DNA sequences with the same CDR3. V is TRBV12-3 or TRBV12-4 and J is TRBJ1-2; D might be TRBD1 (5 bases). The CDR3 covers 13 residues. Trimming stripped 1 base from V and 4 bases from J, with 7 bases between. The CDR3 region has the DNA TGTGCCAGCAGTTTAGACAGGCTCTATGGCTACACCTTC. It codes for CASSLDRLYGYTF.

This clone has more than one count but fewer than ten. The V and J genes are TRBV4-2 and TRBJ2-7; 9 nucleotides line up with TRBD2. This CDR3 is 16 amino acids long. The germline V gene encodes CDR1 LGHNA and CDR2 YNFKEQ. With 1 base clipped from V and 4 bases from J, the junction kept 8 bases outside the gene matches. CDR3 sequence: CASSQALAGGGYEQYF. The CDR3 nucleotides read TGTGCCAGCAGCCAAGCGCTGGCGGGAGGGGGTTACGAGCAGTACTTC.

The genes are TRBV19 and TRBJ2-1; possibly TRBD2 for D (6 bases). The length of the CDR3 is 15 residues. The germline V and J ends were trimmed by 0 bases and 7 bases, with 13 bases remaining between them. The V gene's germline CDR1 is LNHDA and CDR2 SQIVND (reference sequence). The CDR3 spells CASSIDFGGRNEQFF. DNA of the CDR3: TGTGCCAGTAGTATAGATTTTGGGGGGAGGAATGAGCAGTTCTTC.

The J gene is TRBJ2-3, the V gene TRBV27; 8 bases fit TRBD1. The trim removed 6 bases at V and 7 bases at J, leaving 9 bases unmatched. Germline CDR1 reads MNHEY; CDR2 reads SMNVEV (reference sequence). The CDR3 spans 14 residues. In nucleotides, the CDR3 is TGTGCCAGCAGATATCGGACAGGGAGGAATACGCAGTATTTT. Its translation is CASRYRTGRNTQYF.

The V call is TRBV6-6, the J call TRBJ1-2, with D unresolved. Trimming took 6 bases from V and 8 from J, leaving 13 bases between them. The CDR3 length is 12 residues. CDR1 MNHNY and CDR2 SVGAGI come from the germline V gene (reference sequence). The CDR3 nucleotides are TGTGCCAGCAGCCTAGCGAGTAGCGGCTACACCTTC. This gives the protein CASSLASSGYTF.